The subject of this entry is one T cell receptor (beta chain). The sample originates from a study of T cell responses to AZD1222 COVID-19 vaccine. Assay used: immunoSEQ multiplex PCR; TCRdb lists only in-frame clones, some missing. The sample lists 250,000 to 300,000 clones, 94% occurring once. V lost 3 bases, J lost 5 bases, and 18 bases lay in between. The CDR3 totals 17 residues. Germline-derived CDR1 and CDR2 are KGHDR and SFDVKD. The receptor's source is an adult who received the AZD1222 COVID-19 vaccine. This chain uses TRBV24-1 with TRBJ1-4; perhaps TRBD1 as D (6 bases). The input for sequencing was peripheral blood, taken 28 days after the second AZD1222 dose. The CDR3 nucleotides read TGTGCCACCAGTGATCCCAGGGGCCGGGAAGGAAATGAAAAACTGTTTTTT. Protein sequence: CATSDPRGREGNEKLFF.